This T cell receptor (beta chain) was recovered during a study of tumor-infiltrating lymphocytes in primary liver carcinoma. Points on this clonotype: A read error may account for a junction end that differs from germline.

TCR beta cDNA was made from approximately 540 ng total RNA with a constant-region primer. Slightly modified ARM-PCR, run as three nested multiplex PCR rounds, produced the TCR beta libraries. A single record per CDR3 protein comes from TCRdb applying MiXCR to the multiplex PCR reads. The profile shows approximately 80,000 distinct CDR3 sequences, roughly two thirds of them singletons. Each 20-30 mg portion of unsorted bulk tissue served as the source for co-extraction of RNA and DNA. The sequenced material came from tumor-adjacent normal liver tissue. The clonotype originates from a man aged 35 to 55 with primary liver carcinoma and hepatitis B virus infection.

CDR3 protein: CASSLAGQGNEQFF. In DNA form, the CDR3 reads TGTGCCAGTAGCTTAGCTGGGCAGGGCAATGAGCAGTTCTTC. This chain uses TRBV11-3 with TRBJ2-1, with a weak D call TRBD1 (5 bases). This CDR3 region has 14 residues. Per germline, CDR1 SGHNT and CDR2 YENEEA.